The present T cell receptor (beta chain) was sequenced within a study of blood T cell repertoires in COVID-19. Trimming shortened V by 6 bases and J by 1 base, and 12 bases separated the two germline ends. The CDR3 is made up of 13 amino acids. Germline loops: CDR1 SQVTM, CDR2 ANQGSEA. Libraries were prepared by immunoSEQ multiplex PCR; TCRdb keeps only in-frame clonotypes and omits some of them. Here the sample spans around 110,000 clones, over 65% being singletons. The sequencing input was peripheral blood. The TCR was taken from a man younger than 40 with acute or convalescent COVID-19. J is TRBJ1-1 and V is TRBV29-1; a weak D match, TRBD1 (6 bases). CDR3 coding DNA: TGCAGCGTCTCACGGGGGGCGAACACTGAAGCTTTCTTT. This sequence encodes CSVSRGANTEAFF.